This T cell receptor beta chain was obtained from a study of T cells in Graves' hyperthyroidism and ophthalmopathy. For the study at large: The initial diagnosis was the point when peripheral blood was collected, ahead of any treatment.

The study left out patients who had uncontrolled infection, other autoimmune disease, pregnancy or lactation. PBMCs stemmed from approximately 10 ml fresh peripheral blood. General study points: Most expanded thyroid clonotypes above 0.001 also appeared in blood.

This CDR3 region has 13 residues. CDR1 is SGHRS and CDR2 is YFSETQ in the germline V gene. Losses at the gene ends were 1 base for V and 5 bases for J; bases not matched to a gene: 1. Amplification yielded TCR beta CDR3 regions, with RNA transcripts as the source. The HTBI set primed first-round TCR CDR3 RT-PCR. TCRdb reprocessed the multiplex PCR reads via MiXCR and lists one record per CDR3 protein. The sample has under 350,000 distinct CDR3 sequences; roughly an eighth are singletons. In this sample, this clonotype turned up many times. Its antigen is undetermined. The origin of this receptor is a woman between 40 and 50 years old with Graves' hyperthyroidism. What was sequenced was blood. The chain links TRBV5-1 to TRBJ1-1; 8 bases match TRBD1. Here the CDR3 reads CASSLYRGTEAFF. CDR3 bases: TGCGCCAGCAGCTTGTACAGGGGGACTGAAGCTTTCTTT. Looking up the rest from reference TRBV5-1 and TRBJ1-1 gives the full variable domain: KAGVTQTPRYLIKTRGQQVTLSCSPISGHRSVSWYQQTPGQGLQFLFEYFSETQRNKGNFPGRFSGRQFSNSRSEMNVSTLELGDSALYLCASSLYRGTEAFFGQGTRLTVV.